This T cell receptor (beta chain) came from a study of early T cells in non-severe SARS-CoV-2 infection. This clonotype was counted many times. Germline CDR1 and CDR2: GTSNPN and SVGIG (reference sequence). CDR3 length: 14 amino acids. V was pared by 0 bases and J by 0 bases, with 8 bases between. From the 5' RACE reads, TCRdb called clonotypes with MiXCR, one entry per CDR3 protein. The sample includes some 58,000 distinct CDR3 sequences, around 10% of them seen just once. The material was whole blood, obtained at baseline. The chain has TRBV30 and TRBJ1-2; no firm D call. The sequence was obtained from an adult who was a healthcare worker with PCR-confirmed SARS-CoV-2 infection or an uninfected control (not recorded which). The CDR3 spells CAWSVVTSNYGYTF. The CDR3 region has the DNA TGTGCCTGGAGTGTAGTCACCTCTAACTATGGCTACACCTTC.